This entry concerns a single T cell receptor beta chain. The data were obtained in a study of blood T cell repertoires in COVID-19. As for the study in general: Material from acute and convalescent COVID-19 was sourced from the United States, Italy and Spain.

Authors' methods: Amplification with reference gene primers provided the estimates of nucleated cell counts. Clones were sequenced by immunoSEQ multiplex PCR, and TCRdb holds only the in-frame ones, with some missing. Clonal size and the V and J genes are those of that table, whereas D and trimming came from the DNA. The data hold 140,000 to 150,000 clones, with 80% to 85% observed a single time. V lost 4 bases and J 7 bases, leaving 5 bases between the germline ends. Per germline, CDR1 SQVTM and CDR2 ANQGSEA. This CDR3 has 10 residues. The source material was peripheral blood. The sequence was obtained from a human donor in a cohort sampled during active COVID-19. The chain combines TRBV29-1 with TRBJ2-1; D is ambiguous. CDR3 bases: TGCAGCGTTGGGGCAAATGAGCAGTTCTTC. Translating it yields CSVGANEQFF.